This record concerns one TCR beta chain sequence. The data stem from a study of blood T cell repertoires in COVID-19. CDR3 length: 14 amino acids. In germline, CDR1 is MNHEY, CDR2 SVGAGI. The J segment lost 6 bases and the V segment lost 1 base, leaving 2 bases of the junction unmatched. Profiled with immunoSEQ multiplex PCR; TCRdb holds only in-frame clones, not every one. The data contain 200,000 to 300,000 clones, about 90% of them singletons. The chain couples TRBV6-5 to TRBJ2-5; 10 bases are shared with TRBD1. The receptor comes from a woman aged 25 to 39 who had recovered from COVID-19. Sequencing was performed on peripheral blood. The CDR3 nucleotides are TGTGCCAGCAGTTACTTGGGACAGGGGCAGACCCAGTACTTC. This codes for CASSYLGQGQTQYF.